The 9 T cell receptor beta chains below come from one sample, sequenced in a study of blood T cell repertoires in COVID-19. Sequenced by immunoSEQ multiplex PCR; TCRdb stores in-frame clones only, minus some. The table lists around 75,000 clones, 88% of them singletons. Sequenced sample: peripheral blood. These receptors all come from a human donor in a cohort sampled during active COVID-19.

J is TRBJ2-3 and V is TRBV5-4; D is uncertain. Between the trimmed V and J ends, which lost 1 base and 0 bases, there was a span of 3 bases. The CDR3 extends over 13 amino acids. CDR1 is SGHNT, CDR2 YYREEE, per germline (reference sequence). The CDR3 region is CASSLTSTDTQYF. DNA of the CDR3: TGTGCCAGCAGCTTGACTAGCACAGATACGCAGTATTTT.

The chain employs TRBV28 and TRBJ2-2; 9 bases match TRBD1. This CDR3 has 13 amino acids. V dropped 11 bases and J dropped 4; count of bases not matched to a gene: 5. The germline V gene encodes CDR1 MDHEN and CDR2 SYDVKM. CDR3: CAVGQGRTGELFF. The CDR3 DNA reads as TGTGCCGTGGGACAGGGACGCACCGGGGAGCTGTTTTTT.

V gene TRBV29-1 combines with J gene TRBJ2-2; D is perhaps TRBD1 (6 bases). Germline CDR1 and CDR2: SQVTM and ANQGSEA. The CDR3 covers 15 residues. The V end was cut by 7 bases, the J end by 2 bases, with 17 bases between. The CDR3 bases are TGCAGCGCCGCAAGAGGGGGACCCAACACCGGGGAGCTGTTTTTT. Translated: CSAARGGPNTGELFF.

The chain couples TRBV29-1 to TRBJ1-2; D is unresolved. V was clipped by 8 bases and J by 0 bases, with 7 bases between them. There are 11 residues in the CDR3. Per the germline V gene, CDR1 is SQVTM and CDR2 is ANQGSEA. Here the CDR3 reads CSILSNYGYTF. CDR3 bases: TGCAGCATTCTTTCTAACTATGGCTACACCTTC.

This rearrangement joins TRBV5-1 to TRBJ2-2; TRBD1 is a possible D gene (5 bases). CDR3 length: 14 residues. The V end lost 4 bases, the J end lost 5 bases, and 12 bases lay between the germline ends. The germline gives CDR1 SGHRS, CDR2 YFSETQ. CDR3 nucleotides: TGCGCCAGCAGCCCAGATGACAGAACCGGGGAGCTGTTTTTT. Its protein is CASSPDDRTGELFF.

V usage is TRBV10-3 and J usage is TRBJ2-3; 12 bases are shared with TRBD2. V shed 6 bases, J shed 4 bases, and the junction held 11 bases outside the gene matches. The CDR3 is 17 residues long. Germline CDR1 is ENHRY and CDR2 is SYGVKD. CDR3 protein: CAIRSTQTSGGADTQYF. CDR3 bases: TGTGCCATCAGAAGTACCCAGACTAGCGGGGGTGCAGATACGCAGTATTTT.

The rearrangement joins TRBV10-3 to TRBJ2-3; 7 positions agree with TRBD1. The germline gives CDR1 ENHRY, CDR2 SYGVKD. This CDR3 region has 13 residues. V was pared by 6 bases and J by 2 bases, with 2 bases of the junction left unmatched. CDR3 in amino acids: CAIRGTATDTQYF. The CDR3 nucleotides read TGTGCCATCAGGGGGACAGCCACAGATACGCAGTATTTT.

The rearrangement uses TRBV7-9 and TRBJ2-1; 9 bases map to TRBD2. With 4 bases clipped from V and 10 bases from J, the junction kept 8 bases outside the gene matches. The germline V gene has CDR1 SEHNR and CDR2 FQNEAQ (reference sequence). The CDR3 has 14 residues. CDR3 residues: CASSSVRLAGEQFF. The CDR3 region has the DNA TGTGCCAGCAGCTCCGTAAGGCTAGCGGGGGAGCAGTTCTTC.

The chain combines TRBV27 with TRBJ2-1, with D possibly TRBD1 on 6 matching bases. V shed 5 bases and J shed 1 base, with 18 bases lying between them. The CDR3 runs 17 residues. The germline CDR1 and CDR2 sequences are MNHEY and SMNVEV (reference sequence). The CDR3 spells CASSLTGTMGSYNEQFF. Written as DNA, the CDR3 is TGTGCCAGCAGTCTTACCGGGACAATGGGTTCCTACAATGAGCAGTTCTTC.